This T cell receptor (beta chain) derives from a study of beta chain features in type 1 diabetes. This CDR3 comprises 11 residues. Germline CDR1 reads DFQATT; CDR2 reads SNEGSKA (reference sequence). The V end lost 6 bases, the J end lost 4 bases, and 8 bases lay between the germline ends. Expressed TCRB transcripts were sequenced because the entire RNA isolate underwent reverse transcription. Profiling relied on immunoSEQ multiplex PCR, and the TCRdb table lists in-frame clones only, not all of them. The sample yields 250,000 to 400,000 clones, roughly 15% seen once. This clone turned up a few times. The sample holds other DNA sequences that translate to the same CDR3.

Material: central memory CD4+ T cells from blood. The chain employs TRBV20-1 and TRBJ2-3; D not resolved. The receptor comes from a young man in good health. This CDR3 is CSAAVPDTQYF. In DNA form, the CDR3 reads TGCAGTGCCGCCGTGCCAGATACGCAGTATTTT.